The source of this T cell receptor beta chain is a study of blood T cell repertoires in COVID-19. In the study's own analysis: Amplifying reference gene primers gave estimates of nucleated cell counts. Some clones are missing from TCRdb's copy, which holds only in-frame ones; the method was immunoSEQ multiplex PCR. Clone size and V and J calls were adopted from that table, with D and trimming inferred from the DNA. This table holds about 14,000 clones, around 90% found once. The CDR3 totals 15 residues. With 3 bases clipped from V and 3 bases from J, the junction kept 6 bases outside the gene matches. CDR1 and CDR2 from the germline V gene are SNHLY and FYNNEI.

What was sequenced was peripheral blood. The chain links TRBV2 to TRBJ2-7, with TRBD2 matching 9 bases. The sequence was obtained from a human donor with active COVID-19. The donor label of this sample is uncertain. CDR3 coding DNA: TGTGCCAGCAGTGAGGCGCTAGCGGGGATCTACGAGCAGTACTTC. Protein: CASSEALAGIYEQYF.